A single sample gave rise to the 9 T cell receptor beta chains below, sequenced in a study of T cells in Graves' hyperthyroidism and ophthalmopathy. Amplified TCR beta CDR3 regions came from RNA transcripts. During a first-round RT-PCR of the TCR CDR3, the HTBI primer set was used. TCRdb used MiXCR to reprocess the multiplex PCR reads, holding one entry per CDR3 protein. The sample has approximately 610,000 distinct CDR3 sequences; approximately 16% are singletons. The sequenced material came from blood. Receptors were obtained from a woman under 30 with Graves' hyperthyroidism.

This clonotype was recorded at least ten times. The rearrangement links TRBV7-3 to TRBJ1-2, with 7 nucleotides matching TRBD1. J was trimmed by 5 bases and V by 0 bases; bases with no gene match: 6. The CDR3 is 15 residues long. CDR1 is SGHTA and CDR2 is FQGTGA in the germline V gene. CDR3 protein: CASSLTGQNGYGYTF. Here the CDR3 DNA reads TGTGCCAGCAGCTTAACGGGACAGAACGGTTATGGCTACACCTTC.

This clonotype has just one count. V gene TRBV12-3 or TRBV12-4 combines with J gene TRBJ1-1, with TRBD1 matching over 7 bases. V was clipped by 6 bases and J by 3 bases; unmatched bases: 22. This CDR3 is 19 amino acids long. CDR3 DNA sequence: TGTGCCAGCAGGGGAGCGCGATGGGACAGAGACTTTATTTACACTGAAGCTTTCTTT. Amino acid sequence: CASRGARWDRDFIYTEAFF.

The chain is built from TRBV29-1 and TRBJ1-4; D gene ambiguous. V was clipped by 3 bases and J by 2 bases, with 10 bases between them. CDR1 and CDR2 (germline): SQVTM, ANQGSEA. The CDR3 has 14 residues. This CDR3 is CSVDRFGTNEKLFF. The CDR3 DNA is TGCAGCGTTGACCGCTTTGGGACTAATGAAAAACTGTTTTTT.

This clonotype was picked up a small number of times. CDR3 bases: TGCAGTGCTAGCCCCAGGACAGGGTACGATACGCAGTATTTT. This sequence encodes CSASPRTGYDTQYF. The chain has TRBV20-1 and TRBJ2-3; the match to TRBD1 covers 8 bases. V dropped 3 bases and J dropped 6; count of bases not matched to a gene: 8. The CDR3 extends over 14 amino acids. Germline V lookup: CDR1 DFQATT, CDR2 SNEGSKA (reference sequence).

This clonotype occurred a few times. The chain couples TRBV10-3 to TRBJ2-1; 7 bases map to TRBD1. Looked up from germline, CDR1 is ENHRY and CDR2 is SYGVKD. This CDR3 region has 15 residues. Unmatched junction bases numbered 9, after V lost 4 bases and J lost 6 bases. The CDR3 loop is CAISGSTGMSNEQFF. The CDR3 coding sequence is TGTGCCATCAGTGGATCGACAGGGATGTCCAATGAGCAGTTCTTC.

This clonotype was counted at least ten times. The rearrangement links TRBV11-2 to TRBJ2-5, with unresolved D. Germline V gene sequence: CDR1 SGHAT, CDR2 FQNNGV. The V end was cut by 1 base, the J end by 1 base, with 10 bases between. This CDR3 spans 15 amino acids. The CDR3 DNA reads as TGTGCCAGCAGCTTAGTGATCGGGCTCCAAGAGACCCAGTACTTC. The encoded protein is CASSLVIGLQETQYF. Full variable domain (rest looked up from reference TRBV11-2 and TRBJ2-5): EAGVAQSPRYKIIEKRQSVAFWCNPISGHATLYWYQQILGQGPKLLIQFQNNGVVDDSQLPKDRFSAERLKGVDSTLKIQPAKLEDSAVYLCASSLVIGLQETQYFGPGTRLLVL.

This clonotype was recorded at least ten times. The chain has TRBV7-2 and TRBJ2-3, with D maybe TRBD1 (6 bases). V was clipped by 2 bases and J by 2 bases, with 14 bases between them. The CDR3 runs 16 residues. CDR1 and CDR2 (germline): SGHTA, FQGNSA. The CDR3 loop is CASSLPRTAHTDTQYF. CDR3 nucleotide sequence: TGTGCCAGCAGCTTACCTCGGACAGCCCACACAGATACGCAGTATTTT.

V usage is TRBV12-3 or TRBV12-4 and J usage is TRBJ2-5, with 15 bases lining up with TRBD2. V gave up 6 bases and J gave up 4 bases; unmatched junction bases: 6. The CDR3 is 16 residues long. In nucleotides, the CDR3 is TGTGCCAGCAGGCGGACTAGCGGGAGGGCCCCAGAGACCCAGTACTTC. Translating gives CASRRTSGRAPETQYF.

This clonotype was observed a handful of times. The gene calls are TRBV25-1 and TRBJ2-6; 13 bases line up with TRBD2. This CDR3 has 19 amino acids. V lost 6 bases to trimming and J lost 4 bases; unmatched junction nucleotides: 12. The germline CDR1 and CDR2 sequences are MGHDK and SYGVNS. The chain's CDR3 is CASSLEGLAGVAGANVLTF. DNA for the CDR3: TGTGCCAGCAGCCTCGAAGGACTAGCGGGAGTGGCCGGGGCCAACGTCCTGACTTTC.